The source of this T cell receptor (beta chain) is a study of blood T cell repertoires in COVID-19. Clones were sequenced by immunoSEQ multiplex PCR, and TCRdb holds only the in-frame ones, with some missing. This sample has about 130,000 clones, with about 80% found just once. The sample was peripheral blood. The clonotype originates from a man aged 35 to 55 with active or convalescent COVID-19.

The chain's CDR3 is CASSEAKGKGYYEQYF. The CDR3 bases are TGTGCCAGCAGTGAAGCTAAGGGGAAGGGATACTACGAGCAGTACTTC. The chain carries TRBV6-1 and TRBJ2-7; D might be TRBD1 (5 bases). Per the germline V gene, CDR1 is MNHNS and CDR2 is SASEGT. With 0 bases removed from V and 3 bases from J, the gap between germline ends came to 15 bases. This CDR3 comprises 16 residues.